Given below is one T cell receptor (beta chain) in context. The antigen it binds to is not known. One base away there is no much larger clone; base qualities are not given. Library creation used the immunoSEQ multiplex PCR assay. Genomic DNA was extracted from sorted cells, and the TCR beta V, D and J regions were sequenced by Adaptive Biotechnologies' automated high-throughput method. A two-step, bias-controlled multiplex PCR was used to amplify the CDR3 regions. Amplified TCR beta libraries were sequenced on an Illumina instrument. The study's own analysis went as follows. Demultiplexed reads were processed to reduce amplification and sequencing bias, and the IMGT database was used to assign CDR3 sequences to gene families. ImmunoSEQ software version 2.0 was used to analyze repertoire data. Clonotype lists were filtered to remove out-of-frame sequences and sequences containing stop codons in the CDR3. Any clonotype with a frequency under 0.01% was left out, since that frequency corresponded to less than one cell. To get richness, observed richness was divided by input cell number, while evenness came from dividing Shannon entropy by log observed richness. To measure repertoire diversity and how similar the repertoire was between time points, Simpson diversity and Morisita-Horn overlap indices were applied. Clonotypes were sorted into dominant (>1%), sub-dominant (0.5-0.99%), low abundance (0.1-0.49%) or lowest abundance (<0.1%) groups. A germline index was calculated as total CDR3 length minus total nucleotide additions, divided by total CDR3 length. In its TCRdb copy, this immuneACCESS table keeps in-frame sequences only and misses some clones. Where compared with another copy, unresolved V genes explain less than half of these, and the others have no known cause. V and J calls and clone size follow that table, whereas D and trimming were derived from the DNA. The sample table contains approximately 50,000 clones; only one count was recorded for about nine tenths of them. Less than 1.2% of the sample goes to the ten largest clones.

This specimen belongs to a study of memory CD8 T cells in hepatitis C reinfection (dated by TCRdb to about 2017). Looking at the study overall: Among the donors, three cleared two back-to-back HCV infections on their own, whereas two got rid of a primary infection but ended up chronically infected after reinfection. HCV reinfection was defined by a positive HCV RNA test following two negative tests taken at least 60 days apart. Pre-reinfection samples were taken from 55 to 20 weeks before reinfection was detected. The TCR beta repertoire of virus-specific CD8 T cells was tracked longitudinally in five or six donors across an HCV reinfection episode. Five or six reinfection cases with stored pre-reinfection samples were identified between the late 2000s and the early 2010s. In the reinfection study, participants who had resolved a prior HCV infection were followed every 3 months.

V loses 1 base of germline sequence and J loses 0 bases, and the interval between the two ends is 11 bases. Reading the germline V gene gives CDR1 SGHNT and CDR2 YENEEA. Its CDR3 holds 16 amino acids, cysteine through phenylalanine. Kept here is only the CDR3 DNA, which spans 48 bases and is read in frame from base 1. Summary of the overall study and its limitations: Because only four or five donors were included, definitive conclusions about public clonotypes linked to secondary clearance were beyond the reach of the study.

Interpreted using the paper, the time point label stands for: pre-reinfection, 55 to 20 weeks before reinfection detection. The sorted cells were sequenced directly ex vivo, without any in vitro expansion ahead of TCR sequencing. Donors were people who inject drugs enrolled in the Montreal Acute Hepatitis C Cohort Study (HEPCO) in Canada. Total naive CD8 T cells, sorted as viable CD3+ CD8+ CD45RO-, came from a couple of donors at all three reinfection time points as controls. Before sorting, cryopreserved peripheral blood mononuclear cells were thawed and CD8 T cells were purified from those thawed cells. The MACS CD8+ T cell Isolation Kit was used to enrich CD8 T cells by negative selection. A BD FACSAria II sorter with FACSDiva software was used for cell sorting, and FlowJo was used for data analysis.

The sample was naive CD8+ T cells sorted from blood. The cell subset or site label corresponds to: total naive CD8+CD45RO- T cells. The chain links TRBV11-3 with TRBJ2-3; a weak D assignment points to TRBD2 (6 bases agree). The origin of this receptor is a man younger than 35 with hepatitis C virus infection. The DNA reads TGTGCCAGCAGCTTAGTGGCTAGCGATAGCACAGATACGCAGTATTTT. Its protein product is CASSLVASDSTDTQYF.